The next 28 T cell receptor beta chains were all read from a single sample in a study of cytomegalovirus exposure and HLA in healthy donors. This table comes from immunoSEQ multiplex PCR, and its TCRdb copy is limited to in-frame clones, with some not included. The sample carries 150,000 to 200,000 clones, roughly 88% recorded once. What was sequenced was PBMCs. The receptors originated from a woman between 18 and 30 years old in good health and CMV-seronegative.

The chain joins TRBV5-1 to TRBJ2-5; 9 positions agree with TRBD2. Germline values: CDR1 SGHRS, CDR2 YFSETQ. V trimming: 3 bases; J trimming: 2 bases; junction bases outside the gene matches: 8. The CDR3 is 16 amino acids. The CDR3 region is CASSYLSGSGQETQYF. CDR3 sequence (DNA): TGCGCCAGCAGCTACCTTAGCGGGAGTGGTCAAGAGACCCAGTACTTC.

CDR3 coding DNA: TGTGCCAGCTCACCACCGGGGACAGGGTCCTACGAGCAGTACTTC. Protein sequence: CASSPPGTGSYEQYF. V gene TRBV18 combines with J gene TRBJ2-7; 9 nucleotides line up with TRBD1. Germline V gene data show CDR1 as KGHSH and CDR2 as LQKENI. The CDR3 extends over 15 amino acids. With V trimmed by 0 bases and J by 1 base, 1 base remained unmatched.

This clone was found once. The rearrangement uses TRBV7-9 and TRBJ1-1, with D possibly TRBD1 on 6 matching bases. Germline V gene lookup returns CDR1 SEHNR and CDR2 FQNEAQ (reference sequence). V was shortened by 5 bases and J by 6 bases, with 13 bases between the two germline ends. The CDR3 totals 13 residues. Written as DNA, the CDR3 is TGTGCCAGCAGCCTGACAGGCAGTTCTGAAGCTTTCTTT. It translates to CASSLTGSSEAFF.

This clone was found once. The genes are TRBV7-9 and TRBJ1-1, with D unresolved. The CDR3 is 16 amino acids. The ends were cut back, 0 bases at V and 1 base at J, with 12 bases in the middle. Germline V CDR1 and CDR2: SEHNR, FQNEAQ (reference sequence). The CDR3 region is CASSLARVSSNTEAFF. The CDR3 coding sequence is TGTGCCAGCAGCTTAGCCCGGGTCTCTTCGAACACTGAAGCTTTCTTT.

The chain has TRBV4-1 and TRBJ2-1; 8 bases match TRBD2. The CDR3 is made up of 17 amino acids. With 1 base clipped from V and 2 bases from J, the junction kept 7 bases outside the gene matches. The germline CDR1 and CDR2 sequences are MGHRA and YSYEKL. The DNA for the CDR3 is TGCGCCAGCAGCCAAGTAGTACCGGGACTAGCCTACAATGAGCAGTTCTTC. The encoded protein is CASSQVVPGLAYNEQFF.

The genes are TRBV5-1 and TRBJ1-2; 9 nucleotides align to TRBD1. Germline values: CDR1 SGHRS, CDR2 YFSETQ. The CDR3 contains 13 residues. The V gene end was trimmed by 6 bases and the J gene end by 4 bases; junction bases not matched to a gene: 4. This chain's CDR3 is CASTVQGAYGYTF. The CDR3 nucleotides are TGCGCCAGCACCGTACAGGGGGCCTATGGCTACACCTTC.

The rearrangement joins TRBV19 to TRBJ2-2, with no clear D. V was cut by 1 base and J by 6 bases, with 6 bases left in between. The CDR3 length is 13 residues. In germline, CDR1 is LNHDA, CDR2 SQIVND (reference sequence). This chain's CDR3 is CASSIASPGELFF. Here the CDR3 DNA reads TGTGCCAGTAGTATAGCGAGCCCCGGGGAGCTGTTTTTT.

The rearrangement uses TRBV7-6 and TRBJ2-3, with 8 nucleotides matching TRBD2. Germline-derived CDR1 and CDR2 are SGHVS and FNYEAQ. Trimming cost V 6 bases and J 0 bases; bases outside gene matches: 8. The CDR3 extends over 16 amino acids. The CDR3: CASSSTSATSTDTQYF. In DNA, the CDR3 is TGTGCCAGCAGTTCGACTAGCGCGACTAGCACAGATACGCAGTATTTT.

The rearrangement uses TRBV15 and TRBJ2-4; TRBD2 is a possible D gene (6 bases). The CDR3 spans 15 residues. Per germline, CDR1 LNHNV and CDR2 YYDKDF (reference sequence). V was shortened by 3 bases and J by 0 bases, with 9 bases between the two germline ends. As DNA, the CDR3 is TGTGCCACCAGCAGTGGGGACTTAGCCAAAAACATTCAGTACTTC. Its protein product is CATSSGDLAKNIQYF.

The chain couples TRBV28 to TRBJ2-7; D gene uncertain. The CDR3 is 12 residues long. The germline V and J ends were trimmed by 2 bases and 3 bases, with 5 bases remaining between them. The germline CDR1 and CDR2 sequences are MDHEN and SYDVKM. The CDR3 DNA sequence: TGTGCCAGCAGTTTACCCAGCTACGAGCAGTACTTC. Translating it yields CASSLPSYEQYF. Full variable domain (outside the CDR3, taken from reference TRBV28 and TRBJ2-7): DVKVTQSSRYLVKRTGEKVFLECVQDMDHENMFWYRQDPGLGLRLIYFSYDVKMKEKGDIPEGYSVSREKKERFSLILESASTNQTSMYLCASSLPSYEQYFGPGTRLTVT.

The chain carries TRBV4-1 and TRBJ1-6; no firm D call. The CDR3 is 17 residues long. CDR1 is MGHRA, CDR2 YSYEKL, per germline. V shed 1 base and J shed 0 bases, with 10 bases lying between them. CDR3 nucleotide sequence: TGCGCCAGCAGCCAAGGACGGGAAAGCTCCTATAATTCACCCCTCCACTTT. Translated, it gives CASSQGRESSYNSPLHF.

Many counts were recorded for this clone. The chain recombines TRBV14 with TRBJ1-2; possible D gene TRBD1, 5 bases. V gave up 1 base and J gave up 5 bases, with 8 bases separating them. The germline V gene encodes CDR1 SGHDN and CDR2 FVKESK. The CDR3 spans 13 residues. The CDR3 loop is CASSQGGGYGYTF. In DNA, the CDR3 is TGTGCCAGCAGCCAAGGGGGCGGATATGGCTACACCTTC.

In nucleotides, the CDR3 is TGTGCCACCCGGGGTGGTAGTTCGCAGTTCTTC. Its protein product is CATRGGSSQFF. J is TRBJ2-1 and V is TRBV27, with D possibly being TRBD2 (5 bases). V was clipped by 10 bases and J by 12 bases, with 16 bases between them. The CDR3 has 11 amino acids. Germline values: CDR1 MNHEY, CDR2 SMNVEV (reference sequence).

The gene calls are TRBV19 and TRBJ1-2; D uncertain. The CDR3 is 13 amino acids. CDR1 LNHDA and CDR2 SQIVND come from the germline V gene (reference sequence). V was trimmed by 3 bases and J by 4 bases, leaving 9 bases between them. The CDR3 is CASSIGDFYGYTF. The CDR3 nucleotides are TGTGCCAGTAGTATCGGAGACTTCTATGGCTACACCTTC.

The CDR3 sequence: CASSLALATNEKLFF. DNA of the CDR3: TGTGCCAGCAGCTTGGCCTTAGCAACTAATGAAAAACTGTTTTTT. The chain carries TRBV5-5 and TRBJ1-4; unclear D gene. This CDR3 contains 15 residues. V gave up 0 bases and J gave up 0 bases, with 6 bases separating them. Per the germline V gene, CDR1 is SGHKS and CDR2 is YYEKEE (reference sequence).

The chain couples TRBV5-1 to TRBJ2-7; D ambiguous. CDR1 and CDR2 from the germline V gene are SGHRS and YFSETQ. The V end was cut by 4 bases, the J end by 0 bases, with 14 bases between. This CDR3 is 15 amino acids long. The CDR3 here is CASSVAGGNSYEQYF. The CDR3 coding sequence is TGCGCCAGCAGCGTGGCCGGCGGCAACTCCTACGAGCAGTACTTC.

This chain connects TRBV19 to TRBJ2-7, with 8 nucleotides matching TRBD2. The V gene end was trimmed by 1 base and the J gene end by 2 bases; junction bases not matched to a gene: 7. The germline CDR1 and CDR2 sequences are LNHDA and SQIVND (reference sequence). The CDR3 totals 16 residues. The CDR3 DNA follows: TGTGCCAGTAGTATAGGTCTGACTAGCGTAACCTACGAGCAGTACTTC. This sequence encodes CASSIGLTSVTYEQYF. Full variable domain (missing parts from reference TRBV19 and TRBJ2-7): DGGITQSPKYLFRKEGQNVTLSCEQNLNHDAMYWYRQDPGQGLRLIYYSQIVNDFQKGDIAEGYSVSREKKESFPLTVTSAQKNPTAFYLCASSIGLTSVTYEQYFGPGTRLTVT.

The rearrangement links TRBV19 to TRBJ1-5; TRBD1 matches at 10 bases. Germline lookup yields CDR1 LNHDA and CDR2 SQIVND (reference sequence). CDR3 length: 16 amino acids. J was trimmed by 2 bases and V by 6 bases; bases with no gene match: 7. The CDR3 nucleotides read TGTGCCAGTAGCCACCGGACAGGGGGACGCAATCAGCCCCAGCATTTT. It is translated as CASSHRTGGRNQPQHF.

This sequence joins TRBV7-8 and TRBJ1-5; 11 bases align to TRBD1. V lost 1 base, J lost 2 bases, and 4 bases stayed unmatched. The V gene's germline CDR1 is SGHVS and CDR2 FQNEAQ. The CDR3 totals 17 residues. The DNA of the CDR3 is TGTGCCAGCAGCTTAGGGACAGGGGGCGCGGGCAATCAGCCCCAGCATTTT. Its translation is CASSLGTGGAGNQPQHF.

J is TRBJ2-3 and V is TRBV30, with 7 bases matching TRBD2. The V and J ends lost 4 bases and 4 bases, in that order; junction bases with no gene match: 5. In germline, CDR1 is GTSNPN, CDR2 SVGIG (reference sequence). CDR3 length: 13 amino acids. The CDR3: CAWIVGGSDTQYF. Written as DNA, the CDR3 is TGTGCCTGGATCGTGGGGGGGTCAGATACGCAGTATTTT.

V usage is TRBV2 and J usage is TRBJ2-2; 8 bases line up with TRBD2. With V trimmed by 2 bases and J by 1 base, 0 bases remained unmatched. CDR3 length: 15 amino acids. Germline-derived CDR1 and CDR2 are SNHLY and FYNNEI. For the CDR3, the DNA is TGTGCCAGCAGTGAAACTAGCGGGAACACCGGGGAGCTGTTTTTT. This sequence encodes CASSETSGNTGELFF.

The rearrangement uses TRBV11-1 and TRBJ2-5; possible D gene TRBD1, 6 bases. With 5 bases removed from V and 5 bases from J, the gap between germline ends came to 18 bases. CDR1 SGHAT and CDR2 FQDESV come from the germline V gene (reference sequence). This CDR3 is built from 15 residues. This CDR3 reads CASSAGTRIEETQYF. Here the CDR3 DNA reads TGTGCCAGCAGCGCCGGGACAAGAATTGAGGAGACCCAGTACTTC.

This chain links TRBV5-8 with TRBJ2-1; 15 bases match TRBD2. Trimming took 0 bases from V and 2 from J; bases not matched to a gene: 3. This CDR3 is built from 18 residues. Germline lookup yields CDR1 SGHTS and CDR2 YDEGEE. The CDR3 sequence is CASSLEWTSGGAYNEQFF. The CDR3 DNA reads as TGTGCCAGCAGCTTGGAGTGGACTAGCGGGGGGGCCTACAATGAGCAGTTCTTC. Together with reference TRBV5-8 and TRBJ2-1, the CDR3 gives the full variable domain: EAGVTQSPTHLIKTRGQQATLRCSPISGHTSVYWYQQALGLGLQFLLWYDEGEERNRGNFPPRFSGRQFPNYSSELNVNALELEDSALYLCASSLEWTSGGAYNEQFFGPGTRLTVL.

Only one count was recorded for this clone. The V and J genes are TRBV27 and TRBJ2-3, with 7 nucleotides matching TRBD1. Trimming at V came to 8 bases and at J to 2 bases, leaving 13 bases not matched to a gene. The CDR3 runs to 16 residues. The germline gives CDR1 MNHEY, CDR2 SMNVEV (reference sequence). Written as DNA, the CDR3 is TGTGCCAGCGGCTCGATTCAGGGGGAGATCACAGATACGCAGTATTTT. Its translation is CASGSIQGEITDTQYF.

This clone showed up just a few times. CDR3 amino acids: CASSADRGRAYGYTF. CDR3 in DNA: TGTGCCAGCAGTGCCGACAGGGGGCGGGCCTATGGCTACACCTTC. The chain has TRBV25-1 and TRBJ1-2, with TRBD1 matching 10 bases. The V gene end was trimmed by 4 bases and the J gene end by 4 bases; junction bases not matched to a gene: 6. Germline loops: CDR1 MGHDK, CDR2 SYGVNS. This CDR3 region has 15 residues.

This clone was seen only a few times. The chain has TRBV30 and TRBJ2-4, with D perhaps TRBD1 (6 bases). Germline V lookup: CDR1 GTSNPN, CDR2 SVGIG (reference sequence). Trimming left V 2 bases short and J 0 bases short, with 17 bases between. The CDR3 length is 17 residues. The CDR3 is CAWSFRTVTLAKNIQYF. The CDR3 DNA sequence: TGTGCCTGGAGTTTCCGGACAGTCACTTTAGCCAAAAACATTCAGTACTTC. Full variable domain (outside the CDR3, taken from reference TRBV30 and TRBJ2-4): SQTIHQWPATLVQPVGSPLSLECTVEGTSNPNLYWYRQAAGRGLQLLFYSVGIGQISSEVPQNLSASRPQDRQFILSSKKLLLSDSGFYLCAWSFRTVTLAKNIQYFGAGTRLSVL.

The chain employs TRBV30 and TRBJ1-2; D is unclear. Germline-derived CDR1 and CDR2 are GTSNPN and SVGIG (reference sequence). The CDR3 spans 15 residues. V was trimmed by 0 bases and J by 4 bases, leaving 15 bases between them. This chain's CDR3 is CAWSVRKGSGYGYTF. Written as DNA, the CDR3 is TGTGCCTGGAGTGTACGGAAGGGAAGCGGCTATGGCTACACCTTC. The variable domain in full, completed from reference TRBV30 and TRBJ1-2, reads SQTIHQWPATLVQPVGSPLSLECTVEGTSNPNLYWYRQAAGRGLQLLFYSVGIGQISSEVPQNLSASRPQDRQFILSSKKLLLSDSGFYLCAWSVRKGSGYGYTFGSGTRLTVV.

The chain employs TRBV5-1 and TRBJ2-5; 9 nucleotides agree with TRBD2. This CDR3 spans 13 amino acids. Germline trimming cut 8 bases from V and 5 bases from J; bases unmatched to any gene: 7. Germline V gene lookup returns CDR1 SGHRS and CDR2 YFSETQ. The CDR3 nucleotides are TGCGCCAGTCACCTAGCGGGGAGGGAGACCCAGTACTTC. Translation: CASHLAGRETQYF.